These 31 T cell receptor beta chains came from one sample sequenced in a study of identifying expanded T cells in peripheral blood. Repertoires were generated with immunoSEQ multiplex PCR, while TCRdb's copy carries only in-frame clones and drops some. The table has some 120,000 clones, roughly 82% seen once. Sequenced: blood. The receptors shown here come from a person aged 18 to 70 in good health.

Here the CDR3 reads CATTPQGTGELFF. The CDR3, as DNA: TGTGCCACCACCCCCCAGGGCACCGGGGAGCTGTTTTTT. The J gene is TRBJ2-2, the V gene TRBV6-1, with D tentatively TRBD1 (5 bases). The length of the CDR3 is 13 residues. In germline, CDR1 is MNHNS, CDR2 SASEGT. With 10 bases removed from V and 4 bases from J, the gap between germline ends came to 13 bases.

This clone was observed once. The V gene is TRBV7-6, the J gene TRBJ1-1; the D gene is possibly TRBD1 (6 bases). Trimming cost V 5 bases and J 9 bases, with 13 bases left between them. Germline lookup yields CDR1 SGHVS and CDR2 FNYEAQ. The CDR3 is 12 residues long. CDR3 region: CASSKIQGKAFF. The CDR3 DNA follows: TGTGCCAGCAGCAAAATACAGGGTAAAGCTTTCTTT.

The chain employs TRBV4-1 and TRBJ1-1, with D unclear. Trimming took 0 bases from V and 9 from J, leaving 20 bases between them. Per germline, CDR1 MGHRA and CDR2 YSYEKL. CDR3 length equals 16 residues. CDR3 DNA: TGCGCCAGCAGCCAAGATGATAAGTCGGTTGGCAGGCAAGCTTTCTTT. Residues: CASSQDDKSVGRQAFF.

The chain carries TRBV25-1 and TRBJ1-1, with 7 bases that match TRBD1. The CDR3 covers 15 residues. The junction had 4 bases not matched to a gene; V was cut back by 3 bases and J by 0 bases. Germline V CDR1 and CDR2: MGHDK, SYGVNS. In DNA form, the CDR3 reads TGTGCCAGCAGTGAGAGACAGGGCTTGAACACTGAAGCTTTCTTT. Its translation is CASSERQGLNTEAFF.

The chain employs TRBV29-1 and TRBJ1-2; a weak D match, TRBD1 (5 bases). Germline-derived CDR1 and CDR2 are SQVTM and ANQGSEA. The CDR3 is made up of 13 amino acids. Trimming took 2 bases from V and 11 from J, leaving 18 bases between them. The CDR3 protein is CSVENSGKLRYTF. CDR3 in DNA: TGCAGCGTTGAAAACTCAGGGAAACTCAGGTACACCTTC.

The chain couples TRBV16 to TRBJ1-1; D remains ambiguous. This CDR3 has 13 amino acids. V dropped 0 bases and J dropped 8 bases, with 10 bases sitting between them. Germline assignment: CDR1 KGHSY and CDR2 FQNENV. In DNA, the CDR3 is TGTGCCAGCAGCCAATCGGGTCCCCTGGAAGCTTTCTTT. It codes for CASSQSGPLEAFF.

CDR3 nucleotide sequence: TGTGCCAGCAGCTTAGCAGTCATCTTGACAGGGGTCTCTGGGGCCAACGTCCTGACTTTC. As protein: CASSLAVILTGVSGANVLTF. This chain joins TRBV7-8 and TRBJ2-6, with 8 bases identical to TRBD1. The germline CDR1 and CDR2 sequences are SGHVS and FQNEAQ. This CDR3 has 20 amino acids. The J segment lost 0 bases and the V segment lost 0 bases, leaving 10 bases of the junction unmatched. The variable domain in full, with the rest retrieved from reference TRBV7-8 and TRBJ2-6, is GAGVSQSPRYKVAKRGQDVALRCDPISGHVSLFWYQQALGQGPEFLTYFQNEAQLDKSGLPSDRFFAERPEGSVSTLKIQRTQQEDSAVYLCASSLAVILTGVSGANVLTFGAGSRLTVL.

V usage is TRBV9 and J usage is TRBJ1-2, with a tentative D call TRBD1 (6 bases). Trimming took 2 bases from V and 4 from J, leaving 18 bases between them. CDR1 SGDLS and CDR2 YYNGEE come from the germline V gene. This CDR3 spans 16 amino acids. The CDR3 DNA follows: TGTGCCAGCAGCGTGAGCGGGACAATTAACTTCTATGGCTACACCTTC. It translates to CASSVSGTINFYGYTF.

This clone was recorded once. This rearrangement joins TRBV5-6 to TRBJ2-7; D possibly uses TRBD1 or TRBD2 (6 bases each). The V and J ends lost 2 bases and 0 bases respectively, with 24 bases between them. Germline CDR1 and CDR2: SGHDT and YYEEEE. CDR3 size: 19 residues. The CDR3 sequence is CASSFVGGPFNVLSYEQYF. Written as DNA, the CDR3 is TGTGCCAGCAGCTTCGTAGGGGGGCCGTTCAACGTACTCTCCTACGAGCAGTACTTC.

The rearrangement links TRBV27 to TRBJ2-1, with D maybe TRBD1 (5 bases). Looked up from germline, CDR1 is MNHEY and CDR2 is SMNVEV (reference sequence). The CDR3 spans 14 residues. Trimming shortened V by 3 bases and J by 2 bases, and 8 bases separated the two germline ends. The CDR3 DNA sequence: TGTGCCAGCAGTTTCCCAGGGCCCTACAATGAGCAGTTCTTC. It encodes CASSFPGPYNEQFF.

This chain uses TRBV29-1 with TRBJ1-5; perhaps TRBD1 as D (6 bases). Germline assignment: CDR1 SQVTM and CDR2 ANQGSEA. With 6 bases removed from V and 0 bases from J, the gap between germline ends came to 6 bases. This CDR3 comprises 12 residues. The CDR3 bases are TGCAGCGTGGGACATAGCAATCAGCCCCAGCATTTT. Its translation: CSVGHSNQPQHF.

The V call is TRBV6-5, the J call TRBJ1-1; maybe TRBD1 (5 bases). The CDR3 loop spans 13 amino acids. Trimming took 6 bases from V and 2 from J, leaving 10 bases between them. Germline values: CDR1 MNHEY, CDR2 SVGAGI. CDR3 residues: CASRGPLNTEAFF. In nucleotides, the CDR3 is TGTGCCAGCAGGGGGCCTCTAAACACTGAAGCTTTCTTT.

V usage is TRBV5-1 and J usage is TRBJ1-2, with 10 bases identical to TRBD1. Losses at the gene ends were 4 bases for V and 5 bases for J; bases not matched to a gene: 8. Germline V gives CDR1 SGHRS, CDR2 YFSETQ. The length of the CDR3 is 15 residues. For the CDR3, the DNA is TGCGCCAGCAGCCCAGGGGGACAGGGGCTATATGGCTACACCTTC. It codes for CASSPGGQGLYGYTF.

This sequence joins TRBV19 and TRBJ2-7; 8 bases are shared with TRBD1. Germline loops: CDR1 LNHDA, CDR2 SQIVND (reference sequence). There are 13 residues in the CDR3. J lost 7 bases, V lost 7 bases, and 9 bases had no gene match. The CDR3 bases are TGTGCCAGTAATCATCAGGGGGCTAGAGAGCAGTACTTC. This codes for CASNHQGAREQYF.

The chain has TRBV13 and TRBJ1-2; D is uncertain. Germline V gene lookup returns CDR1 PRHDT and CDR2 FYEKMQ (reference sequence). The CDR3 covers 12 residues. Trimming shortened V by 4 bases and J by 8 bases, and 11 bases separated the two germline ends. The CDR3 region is CASSSLFRGYTF. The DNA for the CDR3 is TGTGCCAGCAGCTCCCTTTTTAGAGGCTACACCTTC.

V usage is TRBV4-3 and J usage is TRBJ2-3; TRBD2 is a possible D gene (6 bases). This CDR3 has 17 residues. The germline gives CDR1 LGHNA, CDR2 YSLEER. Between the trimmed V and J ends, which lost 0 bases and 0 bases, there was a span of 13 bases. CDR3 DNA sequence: TGCGCCAGCAGCCAAGAATTCCGCGGGGCTAGCACAGATACGCAGTATTTT. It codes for CASSQEFRGASTDTQYF.

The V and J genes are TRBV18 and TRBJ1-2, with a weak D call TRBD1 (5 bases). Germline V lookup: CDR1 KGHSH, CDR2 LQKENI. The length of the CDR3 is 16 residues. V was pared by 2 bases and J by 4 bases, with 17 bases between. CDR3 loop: CASSPTGDRAVYGYTF. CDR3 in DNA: TGTGCCAGCTCACCAACGGGGGACCGAGCAGTCTATGGCTACACCTTC.

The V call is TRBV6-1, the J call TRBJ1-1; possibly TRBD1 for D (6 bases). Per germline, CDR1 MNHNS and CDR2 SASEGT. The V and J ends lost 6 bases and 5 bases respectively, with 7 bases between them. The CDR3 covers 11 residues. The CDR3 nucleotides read TGTGCCAGCAGGACAGGTACTGAAGCTTTCTTT. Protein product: CASRTGTEAFF.

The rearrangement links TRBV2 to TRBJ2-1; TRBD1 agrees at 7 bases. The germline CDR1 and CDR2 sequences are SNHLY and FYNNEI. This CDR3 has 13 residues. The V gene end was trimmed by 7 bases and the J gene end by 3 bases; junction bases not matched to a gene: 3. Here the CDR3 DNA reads TGTGCCAGCAAGGGGACAGACTACAATGAGCAGTTCTTC. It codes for CASKGTDYNEQFF.

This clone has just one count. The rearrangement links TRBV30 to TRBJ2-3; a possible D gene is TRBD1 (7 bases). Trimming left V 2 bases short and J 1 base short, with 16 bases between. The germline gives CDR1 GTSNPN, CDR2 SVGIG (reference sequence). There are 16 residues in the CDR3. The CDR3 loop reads CAWSLDRDWGTDTQYF. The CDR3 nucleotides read TGTGCCTGGAGTCTAGACAGGGACTGGGGCACAGATACGCAGTATTTT.

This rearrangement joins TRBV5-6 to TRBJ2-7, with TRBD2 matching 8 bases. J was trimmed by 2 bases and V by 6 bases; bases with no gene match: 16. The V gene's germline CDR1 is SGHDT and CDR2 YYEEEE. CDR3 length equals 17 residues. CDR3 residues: CASTRIEFGGGAYEQYF. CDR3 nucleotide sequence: TGTGCCAGCACCCGAATCGAGTTCGGGGGGGGAGCCTACGAGCAGTACTTC.

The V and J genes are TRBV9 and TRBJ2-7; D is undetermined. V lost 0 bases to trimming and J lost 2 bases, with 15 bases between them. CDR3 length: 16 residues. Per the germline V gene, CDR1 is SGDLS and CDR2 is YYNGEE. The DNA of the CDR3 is TGTGCCAGCAGCGTAGGACATCCCCTTCGGCCCTACGAGCAGTACTTC. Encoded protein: CASSVGHPLRPYEQYF. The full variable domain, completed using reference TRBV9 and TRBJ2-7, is DSGVTQTPKHLITATGQRVTLRCSPRSGDLSVYWYQQSLDQGLQFLIQYYNGEERAKGNILERFSAQQFPDLHSELNLSSLELGDSALYFCASSVGHPLRPYEQYFGPGTRLTVT.

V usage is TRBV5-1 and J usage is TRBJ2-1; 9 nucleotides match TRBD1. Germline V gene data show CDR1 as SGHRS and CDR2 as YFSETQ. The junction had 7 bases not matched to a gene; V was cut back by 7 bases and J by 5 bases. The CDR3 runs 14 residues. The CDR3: CASEQGAADNEQFF. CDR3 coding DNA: TGCGCCAGCGAACAGGGGGCCGCCGACAATGAGCAGTTCTTC. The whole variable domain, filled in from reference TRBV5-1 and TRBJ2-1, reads KAGVTQTPRYLIKTRGQQVTLSCSPISGHRSVSWYQQTPGQGLQFLFEYFSETQRNKGNFPGRFSGRQFSNSRSEMNVSTLELGDSALYLCASEQGAADNEQFFGPGTRLTVL.

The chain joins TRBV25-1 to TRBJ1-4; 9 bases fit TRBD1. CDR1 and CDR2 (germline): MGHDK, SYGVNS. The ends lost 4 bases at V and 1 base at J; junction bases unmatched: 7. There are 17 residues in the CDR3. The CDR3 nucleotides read TGTGCCAGCAGTGCGGGACAGGGAGTTCTAACTAATGAAAAACTGTTTTTT. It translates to CASSAGQGVLTNEKLFF.

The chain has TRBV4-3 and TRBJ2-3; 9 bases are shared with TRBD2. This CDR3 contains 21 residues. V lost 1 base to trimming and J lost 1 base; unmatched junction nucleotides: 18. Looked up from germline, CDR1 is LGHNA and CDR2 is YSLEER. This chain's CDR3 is CASSQVMFFGGRGLRTDTQYF. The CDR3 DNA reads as TGCGCCAGCAGCCAAGTAATGTTTTTTGGCGGGAGGGGACTTCGCACAGATACGCAGTATTTT.

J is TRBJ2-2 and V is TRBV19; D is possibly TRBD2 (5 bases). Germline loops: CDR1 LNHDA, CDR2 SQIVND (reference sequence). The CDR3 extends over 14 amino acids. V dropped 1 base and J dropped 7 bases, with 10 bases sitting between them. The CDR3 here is CASSIGVRGGELFF. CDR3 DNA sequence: TGTGCCAGTAGTATAGGGGTACGGGGCGGGGAGCTGTTTTTT. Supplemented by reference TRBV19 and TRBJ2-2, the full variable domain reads DGGITQSPKYLFRKEGQNVTLSCEQNLNHDAMYWYRQDPGQGLRLIYYSQIVNDFQKGDIAEGYSVSREKKESFPLTVTSAQKNPTAFYLCASSIGVRGGELFFGEGSRLTVL.

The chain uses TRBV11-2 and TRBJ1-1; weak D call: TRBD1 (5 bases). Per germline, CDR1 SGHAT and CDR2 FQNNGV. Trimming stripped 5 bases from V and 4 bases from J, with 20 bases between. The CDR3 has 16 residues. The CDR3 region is CASSHSVQGRGTEAFF. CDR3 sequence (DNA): TGTGCCAGCAGCCACAGTGTTCAGGGCCGGGGCACTGAAGCTTTCTTT.

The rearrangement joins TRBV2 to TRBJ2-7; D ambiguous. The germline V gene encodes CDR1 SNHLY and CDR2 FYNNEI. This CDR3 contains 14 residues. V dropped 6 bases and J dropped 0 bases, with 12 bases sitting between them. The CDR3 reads CASRKTLSSYEQYF. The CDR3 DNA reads TGTGCCAGCAGGAAGACGCTGAGCTCCTACGAGCAGTACTTC.

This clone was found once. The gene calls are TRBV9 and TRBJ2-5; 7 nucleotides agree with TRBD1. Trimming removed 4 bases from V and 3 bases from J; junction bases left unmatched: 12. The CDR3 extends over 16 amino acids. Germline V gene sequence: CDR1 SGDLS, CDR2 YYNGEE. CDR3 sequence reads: CASSHRAGTAEETQYF. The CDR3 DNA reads TGTGCCAGCAGCCACCGCGCCGGGACAGCTGAAGAGACCCAGTACTTC.

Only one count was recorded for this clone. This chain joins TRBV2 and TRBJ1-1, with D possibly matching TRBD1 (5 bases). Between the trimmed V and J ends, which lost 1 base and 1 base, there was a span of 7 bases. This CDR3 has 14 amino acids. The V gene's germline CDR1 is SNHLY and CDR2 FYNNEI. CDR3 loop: CASSEGGANTEAFF. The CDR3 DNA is TGTGCCAGCAGTGAAGGTGGGGCGAACACTGAAGCTTTCTTT. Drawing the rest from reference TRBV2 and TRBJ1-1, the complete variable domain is EPEVTQTPSHQVTQMGQEVILRCVPISNHLYFYWYRQILGQKVEFLVSFYNNEISEKSEIFDDQFSVERPDGSNFTLKIRSTKLEDSAMYFCASSEGGANTEAFFGQGTRLTVV.

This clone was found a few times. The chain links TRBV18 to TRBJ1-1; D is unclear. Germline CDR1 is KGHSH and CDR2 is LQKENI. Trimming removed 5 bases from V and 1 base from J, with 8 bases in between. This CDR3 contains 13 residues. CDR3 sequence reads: CASSADKNTEAFF. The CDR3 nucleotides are TGTGCCAGCTCAGCAGACAAGAACACTGAAGCTTTCTTT.